The clone carrying this T cell receptor beta chain was counted a few times. What it binds is not known. These data originate in a study of cytomegalovirus exposure and HLA in healthy donors. In the study overall: Earlier findings included about 120 million unique TCR beta sequences obtained from roughly 200 million T cells. Study results and caveats: A later analysis associated 15,000 or so TCR beta sequences with HLA alleles at a 0.05 false discovery rate. The classifier was said to identify cytomegalovirus status with high specificity and sensitivity. In a later analysis, donors in an Asian-associated ancestry cluster reportedly had fewer N-insertions in productive TCRs than the cohort mean.

The CDR3 is made up of 16 amino acids. V trimming: 5 bases; J trimming: 2 bases; junction bases outside the gene matches: 6. Germline CDR1 is LNHDA and CDR2 is SQIVND (reference sequence). The PCR made use of 60 Vbeta and 13 Jbeta primers. Clones were read by immunoSEQ multiplex PCR, and TCRdb kept only the in-frame ones, dropping some. Of over 150,000 clones listed, about 80% are singletons. The sequence was obtained from a boy younger than 18 in good health and CMV-seronegative. The chain employs TRBV19 and TRBJ1-2; 12 bases agree with TRBD1. Source material: PBMCs. The CDR3 spells CASSGTGGAVNYGYTF. CDR3 sequence (DNA): TGTGCCAGTAGTGGGACAGGGGGCGCGGTGAACTATGGCTACACCTTC.